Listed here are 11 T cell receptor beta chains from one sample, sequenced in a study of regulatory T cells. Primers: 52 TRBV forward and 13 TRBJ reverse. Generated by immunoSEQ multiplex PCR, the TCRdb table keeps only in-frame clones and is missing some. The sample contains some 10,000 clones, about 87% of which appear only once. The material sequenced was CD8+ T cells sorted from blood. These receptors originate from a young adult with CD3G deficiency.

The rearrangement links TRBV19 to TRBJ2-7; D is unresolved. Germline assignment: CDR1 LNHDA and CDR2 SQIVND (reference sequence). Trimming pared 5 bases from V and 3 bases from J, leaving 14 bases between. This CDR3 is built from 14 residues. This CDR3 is CASSPTGDGYEQYF. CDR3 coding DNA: TGTGCCAGTAGTCCCACGGGTGATGGCTACGAGCAGTACTTC.

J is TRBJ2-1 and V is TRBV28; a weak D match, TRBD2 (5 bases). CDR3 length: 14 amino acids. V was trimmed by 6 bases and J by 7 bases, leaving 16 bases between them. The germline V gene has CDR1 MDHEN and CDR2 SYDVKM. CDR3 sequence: CASSQVGITNEQFF. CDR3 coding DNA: TGTGCCAGCAGCCAAGTCGGGATTACAAATGAGCAGTTCTTC.

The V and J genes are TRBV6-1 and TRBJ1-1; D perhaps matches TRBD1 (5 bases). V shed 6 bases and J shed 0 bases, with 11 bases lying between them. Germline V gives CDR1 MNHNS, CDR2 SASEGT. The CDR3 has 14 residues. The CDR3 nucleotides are TGTGCCAGCAGGCGACAGCCCATGAACACTGAAGCTTTCTTT. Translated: CASRRQPMNTEAFF.

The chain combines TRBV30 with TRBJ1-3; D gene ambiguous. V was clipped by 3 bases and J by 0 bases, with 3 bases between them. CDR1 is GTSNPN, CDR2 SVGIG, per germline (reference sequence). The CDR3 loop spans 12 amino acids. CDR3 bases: TGTGCCTGGAGCCCCTCTGGAAACACCATATATTTT. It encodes CAWSPSGNTIYF.

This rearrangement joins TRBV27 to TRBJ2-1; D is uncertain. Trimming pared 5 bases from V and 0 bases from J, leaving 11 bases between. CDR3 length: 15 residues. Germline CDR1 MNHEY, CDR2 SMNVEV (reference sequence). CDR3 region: CASSKLKPSYNEQFF. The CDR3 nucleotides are TGTGCCAGCAGTAAACTAAAACCCTCCTACAATGAGCAGTTCTTC.

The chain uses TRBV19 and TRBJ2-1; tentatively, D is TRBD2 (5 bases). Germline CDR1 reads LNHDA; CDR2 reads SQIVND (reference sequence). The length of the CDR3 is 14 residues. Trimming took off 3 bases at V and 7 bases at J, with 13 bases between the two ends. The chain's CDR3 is CASSMGAAGNEQFF. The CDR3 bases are TGTGCCAGTAGTATGGGAGCCGCTGGGAATGAGCAGTTCTTC.

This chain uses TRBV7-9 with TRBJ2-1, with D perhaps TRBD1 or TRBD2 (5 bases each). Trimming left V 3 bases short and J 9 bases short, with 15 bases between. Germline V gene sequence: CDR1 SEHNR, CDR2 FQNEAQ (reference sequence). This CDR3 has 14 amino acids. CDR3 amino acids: CASSFTGPSFEQFF. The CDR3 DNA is TGTGCCAGCAGCTTTACGGGGCCCTCCTTTGAGCAGTTCTTC.

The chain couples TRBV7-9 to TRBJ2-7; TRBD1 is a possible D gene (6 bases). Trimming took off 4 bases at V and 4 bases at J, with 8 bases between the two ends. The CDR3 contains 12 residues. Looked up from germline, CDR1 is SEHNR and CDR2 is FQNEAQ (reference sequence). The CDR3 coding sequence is TGTGCCAGCAGCTCAACAGGGTACGAGCAGTACTTC. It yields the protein CASSSTGYEQYF.

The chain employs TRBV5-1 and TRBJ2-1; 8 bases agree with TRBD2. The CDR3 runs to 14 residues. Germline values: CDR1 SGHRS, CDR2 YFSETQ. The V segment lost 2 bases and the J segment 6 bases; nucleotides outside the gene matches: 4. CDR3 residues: CASSFSGGVNEQFF. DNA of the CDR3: TGCGCCAGCAGCTTTTCGGGAGGGGTCAATGAGCAGTTCTTC.

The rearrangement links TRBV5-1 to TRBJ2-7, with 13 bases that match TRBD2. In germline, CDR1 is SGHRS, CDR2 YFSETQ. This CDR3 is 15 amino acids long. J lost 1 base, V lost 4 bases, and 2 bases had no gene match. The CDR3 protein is CASSEGLAGSYEQYF. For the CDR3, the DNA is TGCGCCAGCAGCGAGGGACTAGCGGGATCCTACGAGCAGTACTTC.

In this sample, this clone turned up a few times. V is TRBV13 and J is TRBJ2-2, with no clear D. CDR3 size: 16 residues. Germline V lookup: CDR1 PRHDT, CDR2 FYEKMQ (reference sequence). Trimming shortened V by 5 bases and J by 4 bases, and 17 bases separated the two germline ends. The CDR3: CASSISSEQTTGELFF. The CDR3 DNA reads TGTGCCAGCAGCATCAGCTCCGAACAAACCACCGGGGAGCTGTTTTTT. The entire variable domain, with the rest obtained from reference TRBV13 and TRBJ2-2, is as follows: AAGVIQSPRHLIKEKRETATLKCYPIPRHDTVYWYQQGPGQDPQFLISFYEKMQSDKGSIPDRFSAQQFSDYHSELNMSSLELGDSALYFCASSISSEQTTGELFFGEGSRLTVL.